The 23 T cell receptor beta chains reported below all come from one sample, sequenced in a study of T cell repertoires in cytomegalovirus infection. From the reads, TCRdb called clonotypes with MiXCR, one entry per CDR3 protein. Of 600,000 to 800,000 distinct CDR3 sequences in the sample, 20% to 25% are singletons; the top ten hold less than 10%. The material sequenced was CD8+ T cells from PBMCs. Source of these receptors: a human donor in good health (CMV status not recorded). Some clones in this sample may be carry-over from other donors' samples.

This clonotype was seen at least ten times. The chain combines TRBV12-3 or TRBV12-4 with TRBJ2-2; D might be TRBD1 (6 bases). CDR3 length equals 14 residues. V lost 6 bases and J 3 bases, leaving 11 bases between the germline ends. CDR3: CASSPGVYTGELFF. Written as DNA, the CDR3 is TGTGCCAGCAGCCCAGGGGTTTACACCGGGGAGCTGTTTTTT.

This chain's CDR3 is CASSGGLAGLGETQYF. As DNA, the CDR3 is TGTGCCAGCAGCGGGGGACTAGCGGGCTTGGGGGAGACCCAGTACTTC. V and J are TRBV7-8 and TRBJ2-5; 12 bases match TRBD2. Germline V CDR1 and CDR2: SGHVS, FQNEAQ. V was pared by 5 bases and J by 5 bases, with 9 bases of the junction left unmatched. This CDR3 spans 16 amino acids.

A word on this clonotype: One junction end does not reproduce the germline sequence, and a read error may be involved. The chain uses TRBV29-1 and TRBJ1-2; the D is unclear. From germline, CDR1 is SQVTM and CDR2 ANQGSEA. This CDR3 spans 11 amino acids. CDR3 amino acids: CSAPESYGHTF. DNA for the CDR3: TGCAGCGCTCCGGAAAGCTATGGCCACACCTTC.

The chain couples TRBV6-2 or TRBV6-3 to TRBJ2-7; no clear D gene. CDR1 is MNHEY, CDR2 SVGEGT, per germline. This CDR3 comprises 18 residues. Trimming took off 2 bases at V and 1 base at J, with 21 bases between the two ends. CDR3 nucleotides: TGTGCCAGCAGTTACAATTTATGGACCGACACCTCTTCCTACGAGCAGTACGTC. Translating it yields CASSYNLWTDTSSYEQYV.

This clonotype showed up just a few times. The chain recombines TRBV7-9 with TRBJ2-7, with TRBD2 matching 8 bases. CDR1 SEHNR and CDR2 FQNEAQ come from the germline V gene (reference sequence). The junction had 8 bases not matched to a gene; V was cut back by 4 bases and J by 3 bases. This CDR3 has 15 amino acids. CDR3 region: CASSSRLATNYEQYF. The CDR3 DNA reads TGTGCCAGCAGCTCAAGACTAGCGACCAACTACGAGCAGTACTTC.

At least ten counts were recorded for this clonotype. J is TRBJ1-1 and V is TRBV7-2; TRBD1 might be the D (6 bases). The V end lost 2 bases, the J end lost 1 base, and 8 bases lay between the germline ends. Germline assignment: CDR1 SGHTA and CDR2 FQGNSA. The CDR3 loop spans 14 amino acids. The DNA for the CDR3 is TGTGCCAGCAGCTTACGGACAGCGAACACTGAAGCTTTCTTT. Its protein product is CASSLRTANTEAFF.

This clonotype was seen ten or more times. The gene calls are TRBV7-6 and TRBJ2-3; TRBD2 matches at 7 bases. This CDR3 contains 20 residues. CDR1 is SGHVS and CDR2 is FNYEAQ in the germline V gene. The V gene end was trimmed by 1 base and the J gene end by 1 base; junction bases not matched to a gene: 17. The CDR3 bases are TGTGCCAGCAGCTTAGGGACCGGGAGGATTACTACACTAGGCACAGATACGCAGTATTTT. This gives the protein CASSLGTGRITTLGTDTQYF.

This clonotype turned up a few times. The CDR3 DNA reads TGTGCCAGCAGTTACTGGCCTAGCGGGGGGGTAAACGAGCAGTTCTTC. This sequence encodes CASSYWPSGGVNEQFF. This sequence joins TRBV6-6 and TRBJ2-1, with TRBD2 matching over 12 bases. The germline gives CDR1 MNHNY, CDR2 SVGAGI (reference sequence). The CDR3 consists of 16 residues. Trimming at V came to 1 base and at J to 10 bases, leaving 8 bases not matched to a gene.

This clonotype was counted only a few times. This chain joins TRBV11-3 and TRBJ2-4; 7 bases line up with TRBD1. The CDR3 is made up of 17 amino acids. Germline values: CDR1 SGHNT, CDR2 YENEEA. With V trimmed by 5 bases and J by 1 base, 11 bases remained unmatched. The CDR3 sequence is CASSIVRGPLAKNIQYF. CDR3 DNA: TGTGCCAGCAGCATAGTGAGGGGGCCCTTGGCCAAAAACATTCAGTACTTC.

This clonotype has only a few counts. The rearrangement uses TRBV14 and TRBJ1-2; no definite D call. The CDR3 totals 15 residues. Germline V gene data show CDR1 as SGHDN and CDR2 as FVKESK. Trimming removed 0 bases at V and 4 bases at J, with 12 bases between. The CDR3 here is CASSQEAKEIYGYTF. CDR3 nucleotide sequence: TGTGCCAGCAGCCAAGAGGCCAAAGAAATCTATGGCTACACCTTC.

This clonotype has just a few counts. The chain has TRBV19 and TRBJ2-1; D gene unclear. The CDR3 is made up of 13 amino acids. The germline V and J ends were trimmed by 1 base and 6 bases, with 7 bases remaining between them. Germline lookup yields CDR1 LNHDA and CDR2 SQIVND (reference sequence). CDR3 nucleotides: TGTGCCAGTAGTATAGTGGACGGCAATGAGCAGTTCTTC. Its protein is CASSIVDGNEQFF.

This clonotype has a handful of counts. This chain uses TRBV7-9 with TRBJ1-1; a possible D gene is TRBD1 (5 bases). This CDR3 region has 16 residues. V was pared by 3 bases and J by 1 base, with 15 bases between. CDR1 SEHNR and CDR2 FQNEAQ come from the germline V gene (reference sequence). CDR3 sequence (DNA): TGTGCCAGCAGCTTTGAAGGGGCCCCGGGGAACACTGAAGCTTTCTTT. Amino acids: CASSFEGAPGNTEAFF.

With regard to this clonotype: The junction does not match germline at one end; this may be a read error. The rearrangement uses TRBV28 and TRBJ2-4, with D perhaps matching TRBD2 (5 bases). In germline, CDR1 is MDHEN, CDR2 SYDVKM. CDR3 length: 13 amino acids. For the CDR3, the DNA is TGTGCCAACAGTTTCGGATGGGTGGAGGTTCAGTACTTC. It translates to CANSFGWVEVQYF.

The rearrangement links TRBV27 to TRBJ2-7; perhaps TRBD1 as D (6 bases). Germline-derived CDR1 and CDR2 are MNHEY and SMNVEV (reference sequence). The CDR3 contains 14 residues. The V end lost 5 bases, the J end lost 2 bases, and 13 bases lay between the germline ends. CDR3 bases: TGTGCCAGCAGTCGAGGGGGTAAAACCTACGAGCAGTACTTC. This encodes CASSRGGKTYEQYF.

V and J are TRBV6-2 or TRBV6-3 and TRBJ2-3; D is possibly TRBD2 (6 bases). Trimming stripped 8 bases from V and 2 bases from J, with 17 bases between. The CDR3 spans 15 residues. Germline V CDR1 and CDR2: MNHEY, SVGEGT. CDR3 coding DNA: TGTGCCAGCGGGCGTGGCGGGGCGTACACAGATACGCAGTATTTT. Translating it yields CASGRGGAYTDTQYF.

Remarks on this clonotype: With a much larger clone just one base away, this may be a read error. The chain's CDR3 is CANSPSLHVYGYTF. CDR3 in DNA: TGTGCCAACAGCCCTTCTCTGCATGTCTATGGCTACACCTTC. The V call is TRBV7-9, the J call TRBJ1-2, with D unresolved. The CDR3 is 14 amino acids. CDR1 and CDR2 from the germline V gene are SEHNR and FQNEAQ (reference sequence). Full variable domain (outside the CDR3, taken from reference TRBV7-9 and TRBJ1-2): DTGVSQNPRHKITKRGQNVTFRCDPISEHNRLYWYRQTLGQGPEFLTYFQNEAQLEKSRLLSDRFSAERPKGSFSTLEIQRTEQGDSAMYLCANSPSLHVYGYTFGSGTRLTVV.

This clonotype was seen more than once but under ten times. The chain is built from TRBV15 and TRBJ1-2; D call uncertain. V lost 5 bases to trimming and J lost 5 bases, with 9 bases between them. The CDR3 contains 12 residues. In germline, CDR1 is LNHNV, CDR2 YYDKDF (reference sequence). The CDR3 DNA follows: TGTGCCACCAGCTCAGAGGGATATGGCTACACCTTC. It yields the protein CATSSEGYGYTF.

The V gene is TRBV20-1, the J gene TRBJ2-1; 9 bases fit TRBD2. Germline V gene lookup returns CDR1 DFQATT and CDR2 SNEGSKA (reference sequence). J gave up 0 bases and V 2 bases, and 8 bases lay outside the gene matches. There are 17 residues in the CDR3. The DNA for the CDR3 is TGCAGTGCTAGACACTCCTCTAGCGGGGCCTCCTACAATGAGCAGTTCTTC. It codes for CSARHSSSGASYNEQFF.

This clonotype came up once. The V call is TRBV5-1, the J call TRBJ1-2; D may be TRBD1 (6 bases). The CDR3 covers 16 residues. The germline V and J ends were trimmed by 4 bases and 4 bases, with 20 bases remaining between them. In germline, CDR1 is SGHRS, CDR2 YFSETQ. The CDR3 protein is CASSNFKGGISYGYTF. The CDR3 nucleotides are TGCGCCAGCAGCAACTTCAAGGGGGGGATAAGCTATGGCTACACCTTC.

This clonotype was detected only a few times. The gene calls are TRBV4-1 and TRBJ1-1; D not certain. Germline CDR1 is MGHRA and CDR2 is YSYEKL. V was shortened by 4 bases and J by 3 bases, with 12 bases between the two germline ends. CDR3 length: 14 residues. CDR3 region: CASSLVASDTEAFF. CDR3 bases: TGCGCCAGCAGCCTAGTAGCCTCGGACACTGAAGCTTTCTTT.

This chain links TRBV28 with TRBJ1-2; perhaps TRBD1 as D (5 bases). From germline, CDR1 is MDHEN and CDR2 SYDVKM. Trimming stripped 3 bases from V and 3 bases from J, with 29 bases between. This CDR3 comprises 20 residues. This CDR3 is CASSFVWPPEGTRMDYGYTF. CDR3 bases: TGTGCCAGCAGTTTCGTTTGGCCTCCCGAAGGGACCCGCATGGACTATGGCTACACCTTC.

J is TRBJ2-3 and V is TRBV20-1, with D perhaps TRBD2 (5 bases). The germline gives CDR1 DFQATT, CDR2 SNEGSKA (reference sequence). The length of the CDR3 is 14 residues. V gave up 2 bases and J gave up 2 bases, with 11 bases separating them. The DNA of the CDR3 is TGCAGTGCTAGAAGACCGGACTCCACAGATACGCAGTATTTT. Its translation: CSARRPDSTDTQYF.

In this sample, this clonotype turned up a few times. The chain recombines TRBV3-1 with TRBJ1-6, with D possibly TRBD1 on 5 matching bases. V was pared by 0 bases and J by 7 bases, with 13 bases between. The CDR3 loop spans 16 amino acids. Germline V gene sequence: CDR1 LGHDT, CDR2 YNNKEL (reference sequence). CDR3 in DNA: TGTGCCAGCAGCCAAGATGACCGGGACCGAAATTCACCCCTCCACTTT. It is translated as CASSQDDRDRNSPLHF.